The 2 T cell receptor beta chains presented below share a single source sample, sequenced in a study of response to subunit inactivated influenza vaccine (dated by TCRdb to 2016 to 2019). Library creation used RT-PCR. Instrument on record: Illumina HiSeq 2500. TCRdb handled the public reads itself, with Q25 trimming in fastp and clone calling in MiXCR, and kept productive beta chains. Duplicate CDR3 protein sequences are folded into a single record with the most common DNA and genes. A total of about 540,000 distinct CDR3 sequences appear in this sample, roughly a quarter of them only once. The ten largest clones represent approximately 3% of the sample. The sample was also linked to a second study, of T cells expressing NK-cell markers. Reported in the second study: TCR beta cDNA libraries were prepared using 5'RACE template switching, which introduced a universal primer site and unique molecular identifiers.

Sequencing was performed on CD4+ T cells sorted from PBMCs, taken 11 to 12 days after vaccination. These receptors were collected from a man aged 50-60 years who received an inactivated influenza vaccine. Donor details come from another sample of the same person, matched by shared clones.

This clonotype showed up just a few times. CDR3 sequence reads: CATSERGESKTDTQYF. The CDR3 DNA follows: TGTGCCACCAGTGAGCGGGGTGAAAGTAAAACAGATACGCAGTATTTT. The chain has TRBV24-1 and TRBJ2-3, with D maybe TRBD2 (6 bases). This CDR3 contains 16 residues. CDR1 and CDR2 from the germline V gene are KGHDR and SFDVKD. The V gene lost 4 bases and the J gene lost 3 bases, with 16 bases spanning the gap.

This chain connects TRBV7-3 to TRBJ2-1, with D tentatively TRBD1 (5 bases). V lost 4 bases, J lost 1 base, and 11 bases lay in between. Germline V gene lookup returns CDR1 SGHTA and CDR2 FQGTGA. The CDR3 runs to 15 residues. CDR3 amino acids: CASSSVRASYNEQFF. The CDR3 DNA reads as TGTGCCAGCAGCTCAGTCAGGGCTTCCTACAATGAGCAGTTCTTC. The full variable domain, completed using reference TRBV7-3 and TRBJ2-1, is GAGVSQTPSNKVTEKGKYVELRCDPISGHTALYWYRQSLGQGPEFLIYFQGTGAADDSGLPNDRFFAVRPEGSVSTLKIQRTERGDSAVYLCASSSVRASYNEQFFGPGTRLTVL.